These 12 T cell receptor beta chains came from one sample sequenced in a study of shared clonotypes between healthy human individuals. Data came from immunoSEQ multiplex PCR; TCRdb stores just in-frame clones and leaves some out. The table lists millions of clones, 95% of them singletons, with 0.1% to 0.15% in the top ten. The sample was naive CD4+ T cells sorted from blood. Subset meaning: CD45RA+ positively selected. The receptors were sampled from a young man in good health.

This chain's CDR3 is CSAAEGTQYF. The CDR3 DNA reads TGCAGTGCTGCCGAAGGGACCCAGTACTTC. The V and J genes are TRBV20-1 and TRBJ2-5; D remains ambiguous. Germline CDR1 reads DFQATT; CDR2 reads SNEGSKA (reference sequence). CDR3 length equals 10 residues. The germline V and J ends were trimmed by 5 bases and 7 bases, with 8 bases remaining between them.

The chain joins TRBV7-2 to TRBJ2-5, with a weak D call TRBD1 (6 bases). Germline V gives CDR1 SGHTA, CDR2 FQGNSA. This CDR3 has 14 amino acids. V was shortened by 3 bases and J by 4 bases, with 12 bases between the two germline ends. For the CDR3, the DNA is TGTGCCAGCAGCTTCAAACAGGGTCGAGAGACCCAGTACTTC. The encoded protein is CASSFKQGRETQYF.

The rearrangement joins TRBV11-3 to TRBJ2-3, with D perhaps matching TRBD2 (5 bases). This CDR3 is built from 13 residues. Germline V gene sequence: CDR1 SGHNT, CDR2 YENEEA. The germline V and J ends were trimmed by 1 base and 9 bases, with 11 bases remaining between them. The chain's CDR3 is CASSLGSSGTQYF. The CDR3 nucleotides are TGTGCCAGCAGCTTAGGGTCAAGCGGAACGCAGTATTTT.

The chain uses TRBV10-2 and TRBJ1-5; 8 bases line up with TRBD1. Germline V gene lookup returns CDR1 WSHSY and CDR2 SAAADI. The trim removed 2 bases at V and 3 bases at J, leaving 3 bases unmatched. The CDR3 covers 15 residues. CDR3 loop: CASSEAGGNNQPQHF. CDR3 DNA: TGCGCCAGCAGTGAGGCAGGGGGCAACAATCAGCCCCAGCATTTT.

V is TRBV4-1 and J is TRBJ1-5; D is possibly TRBD1 (6 bases). The CDR3 covers 15 residues. With 0 bases removed from V and 5 bases from J, the gap between germline ends came to 11 bases. The V gene's germline CDR1 is MGHRA and CDR2 YSYEKL. The CDR3: CASSQDGGGYQPQHF. The CDR3 region has the DNA TGCGCCAGCAGCCAAGATGGGGGGGGCTATCAGCCCCAGCATTTT.

This clone has just one count. The V and J genes are TRBV5-1 and TRBJ1-2; 9 bases map to TRBD1. The CDR3 has 14 residues. V was pared by 1 base and J by 7 bases, with 5 bases of the junction left unmatched. Germline lookup yields CDR1 SGHRS and CDR2 YFSETQ. CDR3 in DNA: TGCGCCAGCAGCTTGCTACAGGGGGCGGTTGGCTACACCTTC. Translation gives CASSLLQGAVGYTF.

The V and J genes are TRBV20-1 and TRBJ1-2; D call uncertain. The CDR3 is 11 amino acids. Between the trimmed V and J ends, which lost 7 bases and 3 bases, there was a span of 9 bases. Germline V CDR1 and CDR2: DFQATT, SNEGSKA (reference sequence). The CDR3 protein is CSGKSDYGYTF. In DNA form, the CDR3 reads TGCAGTGGTAAATCAGACTATGGCTACACCTTC.

The genes are TRBV10-3 and TRBJ2-3, with a weak D call TRBD2 (6 bases). Per germline, CDR1 ENHRY and CDR2 SYGVKD. The length of the CDR3 is 15 residues. Trimming removed 2 bases at V and 0 bases at J, with 9 bases between. Written as DNA, the CDR3 is TGTGCCATCAGTGAGCGGGAGCTTAGCACAGATACGCAGTATTTT. Encoded protein: CAISERELSTDTQYF.

The chain carries TRBV6-1 and TRBJ2-7; TRBD1 matches at 8 bases. Losses at the gene ends were 4 bases for V and 4 bases for J; bases not matched to a gene: 15. CDR1 and CDR2 from the germline V gene are MNHNS and SASEGT. The CDR3 covers 17 residues. In nucleotides, the CDR3 is TGTGCCAGCAGTGGGCCTATAGGACAGGGAAAGGAGTACGAGCAGTACTTC. Its protein product is CASSGPIGQGKEYEQYF.

The chain has TRBV6-6 and TRBJ2-1; TRBD1 aligns across 8 bases. The germline V gene has CDR1 MNHNY and CDR2 SVGAGI (reference sequence). The CDR3 spans 15 residues. After removal of 7 bases from V and 7 bases from J, the junction contained 12 bases not matched to a gene. The CDR3 here is CASTEAGQGLNEQFF. As DNA, the CDR3 is TGTGCCAGCACCGAAGCTGGACAGGGTCTGAATGAGCAGTTCTTC.

CDR3 in DNA: TGTGCCTGGAGTTGGACCCTGGAGGTAGATACGCAGTATTTT. Its protein product is CAWSWTLEVDTQYF. The V gene is TRBV30, the J gene TRBJ2-3, with D tentatively TRBD2 (5 bases). Germline V lookup: CDR1 GTSNPN, CDR2 SVGIG (reference sequence). The CDR3 is 14 amino acids. Trimming pared 2 bases from V and 5 bases from J, leaving 14 bases between.

The chain is built from TRBV5-1 and TRBJ2-2, with D possibly matching TRBD1 (6 bases). Germline V gives CDR1 SGHRS, CDR2 YFSETQ. V lost 5 bases, J lost 6 bases, and 17 bases lay in between. The CDR3 sequence is 15 residues long. The CDR3 DNA reads as TGCGCCAGCAGGTCTGTGGGGGCTCTACCCGGGGAGCTGTTTTTT. As protein: CASRSVGALPGELFF.